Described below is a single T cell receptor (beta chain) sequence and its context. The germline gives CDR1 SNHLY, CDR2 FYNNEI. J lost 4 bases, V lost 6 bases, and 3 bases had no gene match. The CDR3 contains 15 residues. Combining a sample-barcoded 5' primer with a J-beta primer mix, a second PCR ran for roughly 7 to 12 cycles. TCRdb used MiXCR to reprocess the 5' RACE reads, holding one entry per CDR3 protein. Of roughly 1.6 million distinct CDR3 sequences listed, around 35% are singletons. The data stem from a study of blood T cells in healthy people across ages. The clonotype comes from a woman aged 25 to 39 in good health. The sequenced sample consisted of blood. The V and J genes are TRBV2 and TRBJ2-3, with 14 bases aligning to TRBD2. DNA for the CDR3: TGTGCCAGCAGGGGACTAGCGGGAGTACCAGATACGCAGTATTTT. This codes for CASRGLAGVPDTQYF.